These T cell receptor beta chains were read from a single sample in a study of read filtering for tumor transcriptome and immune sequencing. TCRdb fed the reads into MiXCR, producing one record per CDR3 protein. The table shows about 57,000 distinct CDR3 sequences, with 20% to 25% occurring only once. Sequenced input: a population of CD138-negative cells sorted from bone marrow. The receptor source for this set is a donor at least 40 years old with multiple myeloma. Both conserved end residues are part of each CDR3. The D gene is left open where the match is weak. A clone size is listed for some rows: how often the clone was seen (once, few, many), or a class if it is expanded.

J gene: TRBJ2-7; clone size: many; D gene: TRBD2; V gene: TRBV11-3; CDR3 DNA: TGTGCCAGCAGAACGGGGGGACCCGGGCAGCAGTACTTC; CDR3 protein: CASRTGGPGQQYF
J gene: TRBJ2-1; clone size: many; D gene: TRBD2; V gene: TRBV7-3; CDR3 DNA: TGTGCCAGCAGCCGCGGGGGGGCGGCATACAATGAGCAGTTCTTC; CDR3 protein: CASSRGGAAYNEQFF
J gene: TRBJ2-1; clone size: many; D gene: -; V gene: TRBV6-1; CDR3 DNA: TGTGCCAGCAGTGGCGAAGCGGGACATTCCAATGAGCAGTTCTTC; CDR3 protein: CASSGEAGHSNEQFF
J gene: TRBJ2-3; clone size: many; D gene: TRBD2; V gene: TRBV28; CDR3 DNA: TGTGCCAGCAGTTTTGACCCAATTGGGGCTAGCGGGATCGCAGATACGCAGTATTTT; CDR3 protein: CASSFDPIGASGIADTQYF
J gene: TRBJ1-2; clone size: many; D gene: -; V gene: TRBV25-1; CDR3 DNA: TGTGCCTCTGTCGGGGGTCTGTTAGACGGCTACACCTTC; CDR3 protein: CASVGGLLDGYTF
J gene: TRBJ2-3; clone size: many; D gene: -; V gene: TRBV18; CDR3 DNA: TGTGCCAGCTTACAAGGGGACACCACAGATACGCAGTATTTT; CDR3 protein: CASLQGDTTDTQYF
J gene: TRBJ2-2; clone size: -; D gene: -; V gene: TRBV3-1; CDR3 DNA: TGTGCCAGCAGCCAAAATCCGAGTGACACCGGGGAGCTGTTTTTT; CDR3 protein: CASSQNPSDTGELFF
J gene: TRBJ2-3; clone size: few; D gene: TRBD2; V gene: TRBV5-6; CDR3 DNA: TGTGCCAGCAGCTCTGGGGGGGGGTCCACAGATACGCAGTATTTT; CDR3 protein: CASSSGGGSTDTQYF
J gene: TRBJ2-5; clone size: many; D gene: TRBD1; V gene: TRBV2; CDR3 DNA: TGTGCCAGCAGCGGACAGGGATCGGGAGAGACCCAGTACTTC; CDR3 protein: CASSGQGSGETQYF
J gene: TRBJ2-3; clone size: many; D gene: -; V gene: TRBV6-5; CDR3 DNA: TGTGCCAGCAGGCACTACAGGGGAGGGTTCACAGATACGCAGTATTTT; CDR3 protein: CASRHYRGGFTDTQYF
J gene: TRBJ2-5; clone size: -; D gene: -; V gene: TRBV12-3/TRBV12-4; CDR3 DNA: TGTGCCAGCAGTTTACGTGTCGAGGTGGACCAGTACTTC; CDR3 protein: CASSLRVEVDQYF
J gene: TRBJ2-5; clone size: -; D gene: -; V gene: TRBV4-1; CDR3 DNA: TGCGCCAGCAGCCAAGATTTGTCCGGGAGTGGAGAGACCCAGTACTTC; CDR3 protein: CASSQDLSGSGETQYF
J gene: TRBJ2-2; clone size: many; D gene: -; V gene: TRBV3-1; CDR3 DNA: TGTGCCAGCAGTGCAGGGGCGGCCGGGGAGCTGTTTTTT; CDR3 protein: CASSAGAAGELFF
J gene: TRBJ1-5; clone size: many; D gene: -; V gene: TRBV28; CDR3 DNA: TGTGCCAGCAGACCAGAAAAGGGACTAAATCAGCCCCAGCATTTT; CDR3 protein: CASRPEKGLNQPQHF
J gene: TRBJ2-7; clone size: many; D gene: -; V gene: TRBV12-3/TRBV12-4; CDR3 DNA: TGTGCCAGCAGTCGGGACGGCCCCTACGAGCAGTACTTC; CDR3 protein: CASSRDGPYEQYF
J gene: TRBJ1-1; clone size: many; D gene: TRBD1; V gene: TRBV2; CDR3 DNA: TGTGCCAGCAGTCTGTACGGGCAGGGGGACACTGAAGCTTTCTTT; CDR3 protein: CASSLYGQGDTEAFF
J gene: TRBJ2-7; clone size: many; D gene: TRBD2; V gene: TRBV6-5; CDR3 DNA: TGTGCCAGCAGTTACTCTACTAGCGGGGGCTACGAGCAGTACTTC; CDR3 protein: CASSYSTSGGYEQYF
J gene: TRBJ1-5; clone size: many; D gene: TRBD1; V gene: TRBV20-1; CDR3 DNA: TGCAGTGCTAGGACTTCAGGGGGCCGAGGGCAGCCCCAGCATTTT; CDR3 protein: CSARTSGGRGQPQHF
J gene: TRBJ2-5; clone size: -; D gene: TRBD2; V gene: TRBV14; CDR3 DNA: TGTGCCAGCAGCCAAGATAGAGGTAGCGGGGACCAAGAGACCCAGTACTTC; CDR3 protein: CASSQDRGSGDQETQYF
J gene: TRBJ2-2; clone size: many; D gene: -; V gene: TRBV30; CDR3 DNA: TGTGCCTCGCGGAGCGGGAACACCGGGGAGCTGTTTTTT; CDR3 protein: CASRSGNTGELFF
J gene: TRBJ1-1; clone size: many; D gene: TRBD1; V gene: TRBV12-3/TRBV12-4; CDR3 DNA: TGTGCCAGCGGCCTACAGGGGGCCACTGAAGCTTTCTTT; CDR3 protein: CASGLQGATEAFF
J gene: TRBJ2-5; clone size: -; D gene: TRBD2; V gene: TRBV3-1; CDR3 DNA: TGTGCCAGCGGCCAAGGGACTAGCGGGACGCAAGAGACCCTGTACTTC; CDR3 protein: CASGQGTSGTQETLYF
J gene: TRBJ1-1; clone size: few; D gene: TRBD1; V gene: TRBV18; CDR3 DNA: TGTGCCAGCTCAGCCCGGGACAGGGAAGCTGAAGCTTTCTTT; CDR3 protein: CASSARDREAEAFF
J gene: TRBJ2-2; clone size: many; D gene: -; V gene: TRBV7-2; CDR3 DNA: TGTGCCAGCAGCTTAGCACTTACGAACACCGGGGAGCTGTTTTTT; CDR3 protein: CASSLALTNTGELFF
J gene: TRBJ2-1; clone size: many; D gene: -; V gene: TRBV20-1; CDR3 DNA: TGCAAAGGGGGCTCCTACAATGAGCAGTTCTTC; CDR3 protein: CKGGSYNEQFF
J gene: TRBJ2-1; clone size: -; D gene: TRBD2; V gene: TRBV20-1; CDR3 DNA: TGCAGCCAATCTAGCGGGAGAATCTCCTACAATGAGCAGTTCTTC; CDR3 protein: CSQSSGRISYNEQFF
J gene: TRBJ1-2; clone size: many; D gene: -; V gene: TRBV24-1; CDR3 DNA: TGTGCCACCAGTGATTTGGACAGGAACGGCTACACCTTC; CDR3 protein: CATSDLDRNGYTF
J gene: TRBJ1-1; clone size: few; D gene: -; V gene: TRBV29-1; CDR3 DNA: TGCAGCGTTTTTTGGGACATGAACACTGAAGCTTTCTTT; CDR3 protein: CSVFWDMNTEAFF
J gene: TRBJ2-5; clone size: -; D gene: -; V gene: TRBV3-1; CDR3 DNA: TGTGCCAGCAGCCAAGTCGACTATGATCTGCAAGAGACCCAGTACTTC; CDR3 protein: CASSQVDYDLQETQYF
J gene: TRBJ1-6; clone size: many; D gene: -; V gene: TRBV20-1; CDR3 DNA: TGCAGTGCTAGAGAACCCTTACAGGATTCCACCCTCCACTTT; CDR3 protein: CSAREPLQDSTLHF
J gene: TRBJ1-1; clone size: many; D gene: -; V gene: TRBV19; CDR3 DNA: TGTGCCAGTAGCTCATCGGGGGCAGGCACTGAAGCTTTCTTT; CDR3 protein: CASSSSGAGTEAFF